Below, 20 T cell receptor beta chains from the same sample are listed, as sequenced in a study of T cells after yellow fever vaccination. TCRdb called the 5' RACE reads again in MiXCR, with one record for every CDR3 protein. The sample gives some 350,000 distinct CDR3 sequences, almost 4% of which show up once; 20% to 30% is in the top ten. The sequenced sample was PBMCs, obtained 5 days after the yellow fever booster vaccination. These receptors were obtained from a man aged 18 to 30 who received the YFV17D yellow fever vaccine.

This clonotype was recorded many times. CDR3 nucleotide sequence: TGTGCCAGCACCTTCGGGGGAGGAAGAGGCTACACCTTC. This codes for CASTFGGGRGYTF. This chain joins TRBV7-2 and TRBJ1-2, with D possibly being TRBD1 (5 bases). Germline lookup yields CDR1 SGHTA and CDR2 FQGNSA. The CDR3 covers 13 residues. Trimming took 7 bases from V and 8 from J, leaving 17 bases between them.

The rearrangement uses TRBV30 and TRBJ1-2; 7 nucleotides align to TRBD1. This CDR3 spans 14 amino acids. V lost 0 bases to trimming and J lost 6 bases; unmatched junction nucleotides: 7. CDR1 and CDR2 (germline): GTSNPN, SVGIG (reference sequence). Here the CDR3 DNA reads TGTGCCTGGAGTGTACTAGGAGGGGGCAATGGCTACACCTTC. Protein sequence: CAWSVLGGGNGYTF.

The V and J genes are TRBV7-8 and TRBJ2-2, with TRBD2 identical over 8 bases. Per germline, CDR1 SGHVS and CDR2 FQNEAQ. V shed 11 bases and J 5 bases; nucleotides not matched to a gene: 7. This CDR3 has 13 amino acids. This CDR3 reads CADGTRRTGELFF. As DNA, the CDR3 is TGTGCCGATGGGACTAGGAGGACCGGGGAGCTGTTTTTT.

In its sample, this clonotype was seen a few times. The V and J genes are TRBV10-3 and TRBJ1-1; D is undetermined. The ends were cut back, 11 bases at V and 1 base at J, with 14 bases in the middle. The CDR3 loop spans 13 amino acids. Looked up from germline, CDR1 is ENHRY and CDR2 is SYGVKD. CDR3 in DNA: TGTGCCGCGCTACATCGAGAGAACACTGAAGCTTTCTTT. This encodes CAALHRENTEAFF.

This clonotype has ten or more counts. The V gene is TRBV28, the J gene TRBJ2-5; the match to TRBD1 covers 8 bases. V shed 2 bases and J 5 bases; nucleotides not matched to a gene: 10. The V gene's germline CDR1 is MDHEN and CDR2 SYDVKM. This CDR3 spans 16 amino acids. DNA of the CDR3: TGTGCCAGCAGTTTAGGCCCCTCAGGGGGCTGGGAGACCCAGTACTTC. Amino acid sequence: CASSLGPSGGWETQYF.

This clonotype has a handful of counts. J is TRBJ2-1 and V is TRBV7-8; D perhaps matches TRBD1 (6 bases). Trimming cost V 6 bases and J 0 bases, with 15 bases left between them. This CDR3 contains 16 residues. The germline V gene has CDR1 SGHVS and CDR2 FQNEAQ. As DNA, the CDR3 is TGTGCCAGCAGTCTGACAGGAGTTAGCTCCTACAATGAGCAGTTCTTC. This translates into CASSLTGVSSYNEQFF.

This clonotype was observed a handful of times. V is TRBV6-5 and J is TRBJ1-1; no definite D call. Trimming cost V 2 bases and J 0 bases, with 19 bases left between them. CDR3 length equals 18 residues. CDR1 is MNHEY, CDR2 SVGAGI, per germline. CDR3 bases: TGTGCCAGCAGTTACGGATCCGGAGCATCATCAGTGAACACTGAAGCTTTCTTT. This translates into CASSYGSGASSVNTEAFF.

This clonotype came up a few times. V and J are TRBV6-5 and TRBJ2-7, with 7 bases that match TRBD1. Germline values: CDR1 MNHEY, CDR2 SVGAGI. V trimming: 5 bases; J trimming: 0 bases; junction bases outside the gene matches: 10. The CDR3 runs to 16 residues. CDR3 sequence (DNA): TGTGCCAGCAGTCCCACCCTGGGACAGATCTCCTACGAGCAGTACGTC. Translation gives CASSPTLGQISYEQYV.

This clonotype has a handful of counts. The CDR3 DNA reads as TGTGCCAGTAGATGGAGCGGAAGCTCCTACAATGAGCAGTTCTTC. Its protein product is CASRWSGSSYNEQFF. V and J are TRBV19 and TRBJ2-1, with D possibly TRBD2 on 5 matching bases. V lost 6 bases and J lost 0, with 12 bases in between. The CDR3 loop spans 15 amino acids. Germline CDR1 is LNHDA and CDR2 is SQIVND (reference sequence).

This clonotype appeared a few times. The rearrangement links TRBV20-1 to TRBJ1-5; maybe TRBD1 (6 bases). The CDR3 has 14 residues. Trimming shortened V by 2 bases and J by 6 bases, and 14 bases separated the two germline ends. The germline gives CDR1 DFQATT, CDR2 SNEGSKA (reference sequence). The CDR3 region is CSARNLGGGQPQHF. The CDR3 DNA follows: TGCAGTGCTAGAAATCTGGGGGGCGGTCAGCCCCAGCATTTT.

This clonotype was counted at least ten times. The rearrangement links TRBV12-3 or TRBV12-4 to TRBJ2-3, with 8 bases identical to TRBD1. Trimming removed 6 bases from V and 2 bases from J; junction bases left unmatched: 7. The CDR3 has 15 amino acids. CDR3 sequence (DNA): TGTGCCAGCAGCAGGACAGGGACCTACACAGATACGCAGTATTTT. This translates into CASSRTGTYTDTQYF.

This clonotype was found a few times. This chain joins TRBV7-2 and TRBJ2-1; TRBD2 matches at 11 bases. CDR1 is SGHTA, CDR2 FQGNSA, per germline. This CDR3 is built from 18 residues. J lost 0 bases, V lost 3 bases, and 7 bases had no gene match. The CDR3 loop is CASSFSGGAPRSYNEQFF. Written as DNA, the CDR3 is TGTGCCAGCAGCTTTAGCGGGGGGGCACCCCGCTCCTACAATGAGCAGTTCTTC.

V gene TRBV3-1 combines with J gene TRBJ2-3; D might be TRBD1 (5 bases). CDR1 is LGHDT and CDR2 is YNNKEL in the germline V gene (reference sequence). The CDR3 sequence is 18 residues long. Deletions cut 0 bases from V and 0 bases from J, with 16 bases between. The CDR3 protein is CASSQDWGRGYSTDTQYF. CDR3 nucleotides: TGTGCCAGCAGCCAAGATTGGGGCAGAGGTTATAGCACAGATACGCAGTATTTT.

This clonotype was counted at least ten times. This chain joins TRBV3-1 and TRBJ1-2; no definite D call. The ends were cut back, 4 bases at V and 3 bases at J, with 6 bases in the middle. The CDR3 loop spans 12 amino acids. Germline V gives CDR1 LGHDT, CDR2 YNNKEL (reference sequence). In DNA form, the CDR3 reads TGTGCCAGCAGCCCTGGACACTATGGCTACACCTTC. It is translated as CASSPGHYGYTF.

This clonotype appeared a few times. This chain links TRBV5-1 with TRBJ2-3; TRBD1 matches 8 bases. Losses at the gene ends were 2 bases for V and 1 base for J; bases not matched to a gene: 9. Germline V lookup: CDR1 SGHRS, CDR2 YFSETQ. This CDR3 has 17 amino acids. CDR3 region: CASSLLTGEGGTDTQYF. CDR3 nucleotides: TGCGCCAGCAGCTTACTGACAGGGGAAGGAGGCACAGATACGCAGTATTTT.

The chain uses TRBV18 and TRBJ2-1, with D maybe TRBD1 (5 bases). V dropped 6 bases and J dropped 2 bases, with 17 bases sitting between them. Germline CDR1 is KGHSH and CDR2 is LQKENI. The CDR3 loop spans 16 amino acids. This chain's CDR3 is CASSRSQGMAYNEQFF. The CDR3 nucleotides read TGTGCCAGCTCGCGGTCCCAGGGAATGGCCTACAATGAGCAGTTCTTC.

The sample holds a few counts of this clonotype. This chain connects TRBV4-3 to TRBJ2-5; a weak D match, TRBD2 (6 bases). CDR3 size: 13 residues. From germline, CDR1 is LGHNA and CDR2 YSLEER. Trimming removed 5 bases from V and 5 bases from J, with 12 bases in between. The chain's CDR3 is CASSEEGRETQYF. The DNA of the CDR3 is TGCGCCAGCAGCGAGGAAGGGAGGGAGACCCAGTACTTC.

This clonotype was seen a handful of times. The CDR3: CASSLGSGLGNEKLFF. CDR3 DNA sequence: TGTGCCAGCAGTTTAGGGTCAGGGCTGGGTAATGAAAAACTGTTTTTT. The chain uses TRBV12-3 or TRBV12-4 and TRBJ1-4; a possible D gene is TRBD1 (5 bases). This CDR3 has 16 amino acids. V was cut by 1 base and J by 4 bases, with 13 bases left in between.

The genes are TRBV6-2 or TRBV6-3 and TRBJ2-5, with 8 bases that match TRBD2. Germline V CDR1 and CDR2: MNHEY, SVGEGT. The CDR3 consists of 14 residues. V shed 6 bases and J 3 bases; nucleotides not matched to a gene: 6. In DNA form, the CDR3 reads TGTGCCAGCAGGACAAGACTAGCGAAAGAGACCCAGTACTTC. Translated, it gives CASRTRLAKETQYF.

In its sample, this clonotype was seen many times. The chain joins TRBV5-1 to TRBJ1-1; D unclear. Trimming removed 0 bases from V and 6 bases from J, with 15 bases in between. The length of the CDR3 is 15 residues. Germline V gives CDR1 SGHRS, CDR2 YFSETQ. CDR3 region: CASSLAGEGLPEAFF. CDR3 nucleotides: TGCGCCAGCAGCTTGGCCGGTGAAGGTCTTCCTGAAGCTTTCTTT. The variable domain in full, with the rest retrieved from reference TRBV5-1 and TRBJ1-1, is KAGVTQTPRYLIKTRGQQVTLSCSPISGHRSVSWYQQTPGQGLQFLFEYFSETQRNKGNFPGRFSGRQFSNSRSEMNVSTLELGDSALYLCASSLAGEGLPEAFFGQGTRLTVV.